These 17 T cell receptor beta chains were all obtained from the same sample, sequenced in a study of blood T cell repertoires in COVID-19. The assay was immunoSEQ multiplex PCR, and TCRdb's table has in-frame clones only and misses some. The sample consists of 210,000 or so clones, approximately 86% of them appearing once. The specimen was peripheral blood. The receptors were sampled from a woman in her 30s with COVID-19, enrolled during active disease.

The gene calls are TRBV5-5 and TRBJ2-7; TRBD2 matches 10 bases. The germline gives CDR1 SGHKS, CDR2 YYEKEE (reference sequence). CDR3 length equals 19 residues. V lost 3 bases, J lost 0 bases, and 15 bases stayed unmatched. CDR3 loop: CASSSLRWLAGVSSYEQYF. The DNA for the CDR3 is TGTGCCAGCAGCTCTCTGAGATGGCTAGCGGGGGTAAGCTCCTACGAGCAGTACTTC.

J is TRBJ2-3 and V is TRBV7-6, with D maybe TRBD1 (5 bases). The germline V gene encodes CDR1 SGHVS and CDR2 FNYEAQ. There are 16 residues in the CDR3. V was shortened by 4 bases and J by 2 bases, with 16 bases between the two germline ends. The CDR3: CASSSQTALLTDTQYF. The DNA for the CDR3 is TGTGCCAGCAGCTCGCAGACAGCACTCCTCACAGATACGCAGTATTTT.

The genes are TRBV7-9 and TRBJ1-6, with 9 bases aligning to TRBD1. V lost 3 bases and J lost 7; bases outside the gene matches: 4. CDR3 length: 15 residues. From germline, CDR1 is SEHNR and CDR2 FQNEAQ (reference sequence). The CDR3 is CASSLGDRANSPLHF. The DNA of the CDR3 is TGTGCCAGCAGCTTGGGGGACAGGGCCAATTCACCCCTCCACTTT.

The CDR3 loop reads CASSESVQSEAFF. Here the CDR3 DNA reads TGTGCCAGCAGTGAATCCGTACAGAGTGAAGCTTTCTTT. V gene TRBV2 combines with J gene TRBJ1-1; D is ambiguous. The CDR3 spans 13 residues. Per the germline V gene, CDR1 is SNHLY and CDR2 is FYNNEI. V was trimmed by 2 bases and J by 7 bases, leaving 11 bases between them.

The chain is built from TRBV10-3 and TRBJ2-7; 8 bases match TRBD1. Germline loops: CDR1 ENHRY, CDR2 SYGVKD. V lost 8 bases and J lost 6; bases outside the gene matches: 15. The CDR3 is made up of 15 amino acids. CDR3 loop: CAISQSPGGEAEQYF. CDR3 sequence (DNA): TGTGCCATCTCTCAATCTCCAGGGGGCGAGGCCGAGCAGTACTTC.

The V call is TRBV3-1 (or the pseudogene TRBV3-2), the J call TRBJ1-5; D gene ambiguous. The CDR3 covers 16 residues. Trimming took 0 bases from V and 2 from J, leaving 11 bases between them. Germline V gene lookup returns CDR1 LGHDT and CDR2 YNNKEL (reference sequence). CDR3 in amino acids: CASSQDAGLRNQPQHF. The CDR3 DNA reads TGTGCCAGCAGCCAAGACGCGGGGTTGCGCAATCAGCCCCAGCATTTT.

The rearrangement links TRBV10-3 to TRBJ2-7, with D unclear. With 4 bases removed from V and 5 bases from J, the gap between germline ends came to 15 bases. The CDR3 totals 14 residues. The germline gives CDR1 ENHRY, CDR2 SYGVKD. CDR3 nucleotide sequence: TGTGCCATCAGTGTCTATGGTAGTCGTGACGAGCAGTACTTC. It specifies CAISVYGSRDEQYF.

The V call is TRBV5-1, the J call TRBJ1-1; tentatively, D is TRBD1 (5 bases). V shed 6 bases and J shed 1 base, with 10 bases lying between them. The CDR3 totals 13 residues. Germline values: CDR1 SGHRS, CDR2 YFSETQ. The CDR3 bases are TGCGCCAGCACCATCGACAGGAACACTGAAGCTTTCTTT. Protein sequence: CASTIDRNTEAFF. Together with reference TRBV5-1 and TRBJ1-1, the CDR3 gives the full variable domain: KAGVTQTPRYLIKTRGQQVTLSCSPISGHRSVSWYQQTPGQGLQFLFEYFSETQRNKGNFPGRFSGRQFSNSRSEMNVSTLELGDSALYLCASTIDRNTEAFFGQGTRLTVV.

The V and J genes are TRBV7-9 and TRBJ2-7; D gene uncertain. Germline-derived CDR1 and CDR2 are SEHNR and FQNEAQ (reference sequence). The CDR3 is 13 residues long. The V and J ends lost 8 bases and 2 bases respectively, with 13 bases between them. The CDR3 DNA reads as TGTGCCAGCGGCCTCTTAGGAGCCTACGAGCAGTACTTC. Its translation: CASGLLGAYEQYF.

Remarks on this clone: An end of the junction does not agree with germline; a read error may underlie this. V usage is TRBV7-9 and J usage is TRBJ2-5, with no clear D. Germline CDR1 reads SEHNR; CDR2 reads FQNEAQ (reference sequence). The CDR3 is made up of 14 amino acids. The CDR3 DNA follows: TGTGCCACCAGCTTTACGTGGCAAGAAGAGACCCAGTACTTC. Its protein is CATSFTWQEETQYF.

The chain couples TRBV6-5 to TRBJ1-2; D is unclear. With 0 bases removed from V and 4 bases from J, the gap between germline ends came to 12 bases. The CDR3 runs 15 residues. The V gene's germline CDR1 is MNHEY and CDR2 SVGAGI. CDR3 sequence (DNA): TGTGCCAGCAGTTACTCCGGGGTTCTACGCTATGGCTACACCTTC. This gives the protein CASSYSGVLRYGYTF.

This chain links TRBV5-1 with TRBJ2-5; 10 bases match TRBD2. This CDR3 has 16 amino acids. Germline V gene lookup returns CDR1 SGHRS and CDR2 YFSETQ. V trimming: 0 bases; J trimming: 4 bases; junction bases outside the gene matches: 6. CDR3 in DNA: TGCGCCAGCAGCTTGGGGCGGCTAGCGGGAGTAGAGACCCAGTACTTC. It encodes CASSLGRLAGVETQYF. The whole variable domain, remainder taken from reference TRBV5-1 and TRBJ2-5, is KAGVTQTPRYLIKTRGQQVTLSCSPISGHRSVSWYQQTPGQGLQFLFEYFSETQRNKGNFPGRFSGRQFSNSRSEMNVSTLELGDSALYLCASSLGRLAGVETQYFGPGTRLLVL.

The CDR3 reads CASSHTTGWGEQYF. CDR3 sequence (DNA): TGTGCCAGCAGCCATACGACAGGATGGGGCGAGCAGTACTTC. The rearrangement uses TRBV14 and TRBJ2-7; TRBD1 is a possible D gene (6 bases). Trimming shortened V by 3 bases and J by 6 bases, and 15 bases separated the two germline ends. The germline V gene encodes CDR1 SGHDN and CDR2 FVKESK. CDR3 length: 14 residues. The full variable domain, in which reference TRBV14 and TRBJ2-7 provide the parts outside the CDR3, is EAGVTQFPSHSVIEKGQTVTLRCDPISGHDNLYWYRRVMGKEIKFLLHFVKESKQDESGMPNNRFLAERTGGTYSTLKVQPAELEDSGVYFCASSHTTGWGEQYFGPGTRLTVT.

The chain employs TRBV5-5 and TRBJ1-6; D is unclear. The germline gives CDR1 SGHKS, CDR2 YYEKEE (reference sequence). This CDR3 is 14 amino acids long. Trimming removed 0 bases from V and 3 bases from J, with 4 bases in between. The CDR3 sequence is CASSLGHYNSPLHF. CDR3 sequence (DNA): TGTGCCAGCAGCTTGGGGCACTATAATTCACCCCTCCACTTT.

This clone was detected only a few times. J is TRBJ1-2 and V is TRBV3-1 (or the pseudogene TRBV3-2); no firm D call. In germline, CDR1 is LGHDT, CDR2 YNNKEL (reference sequence). Trimming cost V 1 base and J 4 bases, with 10 bases left between them. The CDR3 runs 14 residues. CDR3 residues: CASSQGGSIYGYTF. CDR3 bases: TGTGCCAGCAGCCAAGGAGGATCGATCTATGGCTACACCTTC.

The gene calls are TRBV10-3 and TRBJ2-2; D is unclear. Germline V gene data show CDR1 as ENHRY and CDR2 as SYGVKD. The CDR3 covers 15 residues. V lost 4 bases and J 0 bases, leaving 9 bases between the germline ends. CDR3 nucleotide sequence: TGTGCCATCAGTGTGGCTCACCCGAACACCGGGGAGCTGTTTTTT. This codes for CAISVAHPNTGELFF.

The chain recombines TRBV11-2 with TRBJ2-1, with D unclear. V was trimmed by 2 bases and J by 0 bases, leaving 8 bases between them. This CDR3 contains 15 residues. Per the germline V gene, CDR1 is SGHAT and CDR2 is FQNNGV. CDR3 in DNA: TGTGCCAGCAGCTTAAATCCGGGCTCCTACAATGAGCAGTTCTTC. It codes for CASSLNPGSYNEQFF.